Below, one T cell receptor (beta chain) is given with its context. Production of TCR beta cDNA relied on 5'RACE template switching with UMIs. TCRdb re-called the 5' RACE reads; one entry per CDR3 protein, DNA not given. This table holds some 340,000 distinct CDR3 sequences. The CDR3 is 16 residues long. The data stem from a study of T cells expressing NK-cell markers. The wider study: Underlying the TCR beta repertoires were sorted CD3+CD56+NKG2C+, CD3+CD56+NKG2C- and CD3+CD56-NKG2C+ T cells. Sequenced donors, eight in total, included seven who were HCMV-seropositive and one who was seronegative.

The receptor was isolated from a man aged 18-69 years in good health. The sequenced material came from blood T cells: a sorted CD56 or NKG2C T cell subset, CD4+ or CD8+ T cells, or bulk PBMC T cells (not recorded which). V is TRBV12-3 or TRBV12-4 and J is TRBJ2-3; the D call from TCRdb, TRBD1, cannot be confirmed without DNA. The CDR3 loop reads CASRPGRGRGPDTQYF.